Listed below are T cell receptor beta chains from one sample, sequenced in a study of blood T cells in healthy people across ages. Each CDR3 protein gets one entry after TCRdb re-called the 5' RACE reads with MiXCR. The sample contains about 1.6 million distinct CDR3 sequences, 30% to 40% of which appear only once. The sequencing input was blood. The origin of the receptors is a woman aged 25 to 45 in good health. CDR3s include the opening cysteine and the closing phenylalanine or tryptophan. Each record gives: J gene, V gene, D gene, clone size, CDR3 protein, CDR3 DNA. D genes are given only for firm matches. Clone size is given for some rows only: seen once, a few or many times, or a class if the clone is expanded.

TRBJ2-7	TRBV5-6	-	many	CASSLGSGGGWEQYF	TGTGCCAGCAGCTTGGGATCTGGCGGCGGATGGGAGCAGTACTTC
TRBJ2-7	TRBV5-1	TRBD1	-	CASSPVTGQGAREQYF	TGCGCCAGCAGCCCGGTCACGGGACAGGGGGCGCGGGAGCAGTACTTC
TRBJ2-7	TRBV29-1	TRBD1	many	CSVAFGQGSYEQYF	TGCAGCGTCGCTTTCGGACAGGGGTCCTACGAGCAGTACTTC
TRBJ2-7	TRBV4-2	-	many	CASSQDKGSLYEQYF	TGTGCCAGCAGCCAAGATAAGGGTTCCCTCTACGAGCAGTACTTC
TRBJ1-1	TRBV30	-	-	CAWSIFGSQNTEAFF	TGTGCCTGGAGTATCTTCGGCTCACAGAACACTGAAGCTTTCTTT
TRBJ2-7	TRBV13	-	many	CASSLSGVEEQYF	TGTGCCAGCAGCTTGTCAGGGGTCGAAGAGCAGTACTTC
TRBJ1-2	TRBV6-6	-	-	CASSQGSGQGRVGYTF	TGTGCCAGTAGTCAGGGCTCTGGTCAGGGCCGAGTTGGCTACACCTTC
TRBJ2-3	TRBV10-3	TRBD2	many	CAISAGTSGGLTDTQYF	TGTGCCATCAGTGCTGGGACTAGCGGGGGCCTCACAGATACGCAGTATTTT
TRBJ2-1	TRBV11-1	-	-	CASSFTVVHNEQFF	TGTGCCAGCAGCTTTACGGTGGTTCACAATGAGCAGTTCTTC
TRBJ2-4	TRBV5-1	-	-	CASSSPGGSSAWEQYF	TGCGCCAGCAGCTCCCCTGGGGGTTCTTCGGCCTGGGAGCAGTACTTC
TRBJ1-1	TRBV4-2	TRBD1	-	CASSQSDRADTEAFF	TGTGCCAGCAGCCAGTCCGACAGGGCGGACACTGAAGCTTTCTTT
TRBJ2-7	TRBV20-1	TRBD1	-	CSASVQGRYEQYF	TGCAGTGCTAGTGTACAGGGGCGTTACGAGCAGTACTTC
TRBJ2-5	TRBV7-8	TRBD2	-	CASSSRASGLPYQETQYF	TGTGCCAGCAGCTCCAGGGCTAGCGGGTTACCGTACCAAGAGACCCAGTACTTC
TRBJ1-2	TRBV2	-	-	CASGGVFWYGYTF	TGTGCCAGCGGAGGGGTATTCTGGTATGGCTACACCTTC
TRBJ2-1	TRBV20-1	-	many	CSAKEVSANHNEQFF	TGCAGTGCTAAGGAGGTGTCAGCGAATCACAATGAGCAGTTCTTC
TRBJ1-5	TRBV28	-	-	CASSLQGRGLPQHF	TGTGCCAGCAGTTTACAGGGACGCGGTCTGCCCCAGCATTTT
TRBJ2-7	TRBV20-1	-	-	CSARGGGLGSYEQYF	TGCAGTGCTAGGGGAGGGGGTTTGGGCTCCTACGAGCAGTACTTC
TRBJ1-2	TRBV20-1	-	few	CSAQTQGPNYGYTF	TGCAGTGCCCAAACACAGGGACCTAACTATGGCTACACCTTC
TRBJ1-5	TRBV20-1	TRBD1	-	CSAKWTGINQPQHF	TGCAGTGCTAAATGGACAGGGATCAATCAGCCCCAGCATTTT
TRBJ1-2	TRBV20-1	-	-	CSADLRELGYTF	TGCAGTGCCGACCTCAGGGAGCTTGGCTACACCTTC
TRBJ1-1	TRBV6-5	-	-	CASSYGKNTEAFF	TGTGCCAGCAGTTACGGAAAGAACACTGAAGCTTTCTTT
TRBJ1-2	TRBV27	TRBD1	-	CASSFSAKTGASNYGYTF	TGTGCCAGCAGTTTCTCCGCCAAGACAGGGGCCAGTAACTATGGCTACACCTTC